These 2 T cell receptor beta chains were all obtained from the same sample, sequenced in a study of blood T cell repertoires in COVID-19. This table comes from immunoSEQ multiplex PCR, and its TCRdb copy is limited to in-frame clones, with some not included. The data hold 280,000 or so clones, with 80% to 90% observed a single time. What was sequenced was PBMCs or T cells enriched from blood (not recorded which). These receptors were taken from a man younger than 40 who had recovered from COVID-19.

This chain connects TRBV7-9 to TRBJ2-7, with D maybe TRBD2 (5 bases). Germline loops: CDR1 SEHNR, CDR2 FQNEAQ (reference sequence). The V gene lost 3 bases and the J gene lost 4 bases, with 10 bases spanning the gap. This CDR3 comprises 13 residues. CDR3 nucleotide sequence: TGTGCCAGCAGCTTTTCGTCGGGGTACGAGCAGTACTTC. It codes for CASSFSSGYEQYF.

This clone was seen only once. The rearrangement links TRBV5-1 to TRBJ2-5; a weak D match, TRBD1 (7 bases). Germline V gives CDR1 SGHRS, CDR2 YFSETQ. The CDR3 totals 13 residues. The germline V and J ends were trimmed by 4 bases and 3 bases, with 10 bases remaining between them. CDR3 sequence: CASSGGTEETQYF. DNA of the CDR3: TGCGCCAGCAGCGGAGGGACAGAAGAGACCCAGTACTTC.